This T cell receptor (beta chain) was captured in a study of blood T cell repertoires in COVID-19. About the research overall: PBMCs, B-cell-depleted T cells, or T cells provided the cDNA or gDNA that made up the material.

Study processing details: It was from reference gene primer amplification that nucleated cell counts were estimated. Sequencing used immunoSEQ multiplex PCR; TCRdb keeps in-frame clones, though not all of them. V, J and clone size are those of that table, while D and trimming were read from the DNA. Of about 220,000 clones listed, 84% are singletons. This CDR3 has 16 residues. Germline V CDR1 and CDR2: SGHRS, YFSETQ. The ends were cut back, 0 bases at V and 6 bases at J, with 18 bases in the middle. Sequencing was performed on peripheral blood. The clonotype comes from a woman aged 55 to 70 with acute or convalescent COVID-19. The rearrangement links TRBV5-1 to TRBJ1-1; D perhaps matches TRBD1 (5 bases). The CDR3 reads CASSLGGSSLIAEAFF. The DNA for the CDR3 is TGCGCCAGCAGCTTGGGGGGCAGCTCCCTTATTGCTGAAGCTTTCTTT.